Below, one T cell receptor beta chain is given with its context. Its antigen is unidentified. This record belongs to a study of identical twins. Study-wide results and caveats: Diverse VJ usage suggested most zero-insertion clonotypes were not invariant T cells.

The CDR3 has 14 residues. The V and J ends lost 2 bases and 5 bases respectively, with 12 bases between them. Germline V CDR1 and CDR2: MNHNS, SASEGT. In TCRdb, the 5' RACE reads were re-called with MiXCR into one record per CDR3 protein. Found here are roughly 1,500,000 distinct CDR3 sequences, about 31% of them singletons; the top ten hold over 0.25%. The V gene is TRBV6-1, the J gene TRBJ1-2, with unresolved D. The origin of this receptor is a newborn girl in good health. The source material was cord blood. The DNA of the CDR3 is TGTGCCAGCAGTGAAAGTCGGGGAAGATATGGCTACACCTTC. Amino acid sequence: CASSESRGRYGYTF.